The clone carrying this TCR beta chain was seen only a few times. The antigen is undetermined. This sample stems from a study of high-grade serous ovarian cancer treatment subgroups. Sequencing was performed with immunoSEQ multiplex PCR; in TCRdb, only in-frame clones are kept and a portion is missing. In the table there are about 3,100 clones, 60% to 85% of which are singletons. Tumor samples were taken before definitive surgery or chemotherapy. Notes on the study in general: Bulk tumor TCR sequencing gave no spatial information. Repertoire similarity ranged about 0.1 to 0.85 between tumors of one patient.

The CDR3 is 17 amino acids. The germline CDR1 and CDR2 sequences are LNHDA and SQIVND (reference sequence). With V trimmed by 6 bases and J by 7 bases, 13 bases remained unmatched. The chain combines TRBV19 with TRBJ2-1, with 12 bases lining up with TRBD2. This clonotype was sampled from a human donor with high-grade serous ovarian cancer. The sequenced sample consisted of tumor tissue. The CDR3 here is CASRSLMTSGRSNEQFF. The CDR3 DNA reads TGTGCCAGTAGGTCCTTGATGACTAGCGGGAGATCGAATGAGCAGTTCTTC.